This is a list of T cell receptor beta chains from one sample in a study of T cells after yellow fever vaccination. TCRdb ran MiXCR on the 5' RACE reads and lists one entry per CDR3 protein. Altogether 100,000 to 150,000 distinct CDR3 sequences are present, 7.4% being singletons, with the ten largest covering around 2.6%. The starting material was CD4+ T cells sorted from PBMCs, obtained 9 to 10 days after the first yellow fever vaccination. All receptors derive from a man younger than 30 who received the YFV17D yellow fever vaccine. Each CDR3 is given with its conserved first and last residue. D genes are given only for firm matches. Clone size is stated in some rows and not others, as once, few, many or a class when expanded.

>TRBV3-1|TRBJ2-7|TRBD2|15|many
TGTGCCAGCAGCCAAGGGACTAGCGGGGGGGGCGAGCAGTACTTC
CASSQGTSGGGEQYF
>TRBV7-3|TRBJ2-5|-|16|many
TGTGCCAGCAGCCCAATGGGGGGAGCGAATCAAGAGACCCAGTACTTC
CASSPMGGANQETQYF
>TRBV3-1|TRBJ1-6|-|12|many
TGTGCCAGCAGGAAACCGGATTCACCCCTCCACTTT
CASRKPDSPLHF
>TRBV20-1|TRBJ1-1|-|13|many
TGCAGTGCCTGTACTCGAAACCCAACTGAAGCTTTCTTT
CSACTRNPTEAFF
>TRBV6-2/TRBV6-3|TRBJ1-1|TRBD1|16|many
TGTGCCAGCAGTCGAAGCGGACAGGTTGTTGTTCCTGAAGCTTTCTTT
CASSRSGQVVVPEAFF
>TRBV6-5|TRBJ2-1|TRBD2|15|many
TGTGCCAGCAGTTACGTAAGCGGGGTTTATAATGAGCAGTTCTTC
CASSYVSGVYNEQFF
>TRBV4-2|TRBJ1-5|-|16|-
TGTGCCAGCAGCCAAGAGGCCGGCTATAGCAATCAGCCCCAGCATTTT
CASSQEAGYSNQPQHF
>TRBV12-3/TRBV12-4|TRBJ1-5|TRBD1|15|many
TGTGCCAGCAGTGCGGGGACAGGGGGAATTCAGCCCCAGCATTTT
CASSAGTGGIQPQHF
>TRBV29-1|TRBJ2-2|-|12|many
TGCAGCGTTGGATGGAACACCGGGGAGCTGTTTTTT
CSVGWNTGELFF
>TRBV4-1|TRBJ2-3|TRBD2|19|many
TGCGCCAGCAGCCAGATCCTAGCGGGGGGGCCCCTTAGCACAGATACGCAGTATTTT
CASSQILAGGPLSTDTQYF
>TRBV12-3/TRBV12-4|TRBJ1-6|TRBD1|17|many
TGTGCCAGCACCATTTCGACAGGGAGCGCCTATAATTCACCCCTCCACTTT
CASTISTGSAYNSPLHF
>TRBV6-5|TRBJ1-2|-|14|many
TGTGCCAGCAGTTGGGACGGTGAGGATAATGGCTACACCTTC
CASSWDGEDNGYTF
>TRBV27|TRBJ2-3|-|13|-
TGTGCCAGCAGTTTATCTTCGCCCGATACGCAGTATTTT
CASSLSSPDTQYF
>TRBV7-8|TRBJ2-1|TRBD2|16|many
TGTGCCAGCAGCCCGCCGACTAGCGGGGGTTACAATGAGCAGTTCTTC
CASSPPTSGGYNEQFF
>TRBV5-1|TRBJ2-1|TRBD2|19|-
TGCGCCAGCAGCTTGAGACTAGCGGGGGGGCGTAAATTCTACAATGAGCAGTTCTTC
CASSLRLAGGRKFYNEQFF
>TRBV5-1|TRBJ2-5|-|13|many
TGCGCCAGCAGCTTCGGCGGGAAAGAGACCCAGTACTTC
CASSFGGKETQYF
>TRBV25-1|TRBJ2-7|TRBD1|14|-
TGTGCCAGCAGTGGGGACAGGGGTGCCTACGAGCAGTACTTC
CASSGDRGAYEQYF
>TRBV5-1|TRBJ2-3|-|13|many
TGCGCCAGCAGCGTGGGGAGCACAGATACGCAGTATTTT
CASSVGSTDTQYF
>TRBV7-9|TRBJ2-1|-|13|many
TGTGCCAGCAGCTTAGTGTTGATAAATGAGCAGTTCTTC
CASSLVLINEQFF
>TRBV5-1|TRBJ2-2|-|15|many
TGCGCCAGCAGCTCCTCAGTAGGCGACACCGGGGAGCTGTTTTTT
CASSSSVGDTGELFF
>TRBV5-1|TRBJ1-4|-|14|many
TGCGCCAGCAGAGAGACAGAGGCTAATGAAAAACTGTTTTTT
CASRETEANEKLFF
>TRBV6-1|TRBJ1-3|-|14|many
TGTGCCACCAGGGGAAGGTTGTTCGGAAACACCATATATTTT
CATRGRLFGNTIYF
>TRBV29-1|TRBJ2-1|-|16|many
TGCAGCGTTGAGGCGGGGGCCTCGGGGAGCTACAATGAGCAGTTCTTC
CSVEAGASGSYNEQFF
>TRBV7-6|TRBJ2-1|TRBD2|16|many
TGTGCCAGCAGCCCGAGCGGGGGGGTCTCCTACAATGAGCAGTTCTTC
CASSPSGGVSYNEQFF
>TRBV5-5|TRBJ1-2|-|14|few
TGTGCCAGCAGCTTTCGAACAGGACAGTATGGCTACACCTTC
CASSFRTGQYGYTF
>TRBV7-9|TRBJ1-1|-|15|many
TGTGCCAGCAGCTCCCAGGGGAGTGTAGTAGCTGAAGCTTTCTTT
CASSSQGSVVAEAFF
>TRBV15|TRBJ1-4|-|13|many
TGTGCCACCAGCAGAGATCGGGGAGAAAAACTGTTTTTT
CATSRDRGEKLFF
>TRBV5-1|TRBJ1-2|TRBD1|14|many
TGCGCCAGCAGCCGGGACAGGGGTGAAGAGAATGGGGCCTTC
CASSRDRGEENGAF
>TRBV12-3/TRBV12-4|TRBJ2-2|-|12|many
TGTGCCAGCAGTTTTAGGACCGGGGAGCTGTTTTTT
CASSFRTGELFF
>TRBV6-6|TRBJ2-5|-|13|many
TGTGCCAGCAGTACAGAATTGCGGGAGACCCAGTACTTC
CASSTELRETQYF